This T cell receptor (beta chain) is from a study of blood T cell repertoires in COVID-19. Study in general: The United States, Italy and Spain supplied acute and convalescent COVID-19 samples. The cDNA or gDNA used as material had been derived from T cells, B-cell-depleted T cells, or PBMCs.

Germline CDR1 reads LGHDT; CDR2 reads YNNKEL (reference sequence). CDR3 length: 14 residues. J lost 9 bases, V lost 4 bases, and 6 bases had no gene match. Authors' analysis steps: Estimates of nucleated cell counts were drawn from the amplification of reference gene primers. Profiled with immunoSEQ multiplex PCR; TCRdb holds only in-frame clones, not every one. The DNA gave D and trimming, while V, J and clone size come from that table. The sample has approximately 98,000 clones, 82% seen once. The sample was peripheral blood. The V and J genes are TRBV3-1 (or the pseudogene TRBV3-2) and TRBJ1-6; 7 nucleotides align to TRBD1. This TCR came from a man older than 75 with acute or convalescent COVID-19. The DNA for the CDR3 is TGTGCCAGCAGCCCTCGACAGGGTAGTTCACCCCTCCACTTT. As protein: CASSPRQGSSPLHF.